These 9 T cell receptor beta chains were sequenced from one sample in a study of regulatory T cells in long-lasting Graves disease. CDR3 regions were amplified by Arm-PCR using iRepertoire HTBI primers to build TCR beta libraries. TCRdb fed the multiplex PCR reads into MiXCR, producing one record per CDR3 protein. This sample yields more than 650,000 distinct CDR3 sequences, of which roughly 30% are seen a single time; under 50% belongs to the top ten. Time point defined: persistent/refractory GD, antithyroid drugs over 5 years with positive TRAb. Extracted RNA from PBMCs served as the source of the TCR library. Source: peripheral blood mononuclear cells (PBMCs), taken when the disease was refractory, from a patient treated with antithyroid drugs. The receptors derive from a female donor with Graves disease.

This clonotype was found many times. This sequence joins TRBV12-3 or TRBV12-4 and TRBJ1-2; D remains unclear. The CDR3 runs to 14 residues. V lost 4 bases and J lost 2, with 11 bases in between. CDR3 nucleotides: TGTGCCAGCAGTTCCCCGAAGCACAACTATGGCTACACCTTC. Translating it yields CASSSPKHNYGYTF.

This clonotype was found a few times. The V gene is TRBV28, the J gene TRBJ1-3; 9 bases map to TRBD1. Germline CDR1 and CDR2: MDHEN and SYDVKM. The CDR3 is made up of 16 amino acids. V gave up 6 bases and J gave up 1 base; unmatched junction bases: 7. The CDR3 here is CASRPTGTGSGNTIYF. DNA of the CDR3: TGTGCCAGCAGGCCAACCGGGACAGGGTCTGGAAACACCATATATTTT.

The rearrangement links TRBV6-2 or TRBV6-3 to TRBJ2-2, with no clear D. With 5 bases removed from V and 4 bases from J, the gap between germline ends came to 11 bases. The CDR3 length is 14 residues. Germline loops: CDR1 MNHEY, CDR2 SVGEGT. CDR3 DNA: TGTGCCAGCAGTGTACTCGACGGCACCGGGGAGCTGTTTTTT. This encodes CASSVLDGTGELFF.

This clonotype occurred many times. V usage is TRBV28 and J usage is TRBJ1-6; D is uncertain. Looked up from germline, CDR1 is MDHEN and CDR2 is SYDVKM. V was shortened by 10 bases and J by 13 bases, with 11 bases between the two germline ends. This CDR3 is built from 10 residues. The CDR3 region has the DNA TGTGCCACAAACGGGTCCCCCCTCCACTTT. Its translation: CATNGSPLHF.

This chain uses TRBV3-1 with TRBJ1-4; 7 bases match TRBD1. The junction had 3 bases not matched to a gene; V was cut back by 1 base and J by 1 base. Germline V CDR1 and CDR2: LGHDT, YNNKEL (reference sequence). There are 16 residues in the CDR3. The CDR3: CASSQGGQRTNEKLFF. Written as DNA, the CDR3 is TGTGCCAGCAGCCAAGGGGGACAGCGAACTAATGAAAAACTGTTTTTT.

This clonotype was observed many times. This chain joins TRBV27 and TRBJ2-5; tentative D call: TRBD2 (6 bases). This CDR3 region has 15 residues. The germline V gene has CDR1 MNHEY and CDR2 SMNVEV (reference sequence). V lost 6 bases, J lost 0 bases, and 14 bases lay in between. CDR3 sequence reads: CASSPGWDYQETQYF. The CDR3 nucleotides read TGTGCCAGCAGCCCAGGGTGGGACTACCAAGAGACCCAGTACTTC.

This sequence joins TRBV7-9 and TRBJ2-1; D perhaps matches TRBD2 (5 bases). The CDR3 extends over 15 amino acids. V lost 4 bases to trimming and J lost 5 bases, with 15 bases between them. Germline V gene data show CDR1 as SEHNR and CDR2 as FQNEAQ (reference sequence). CDR3 region: CASSSKGSMNNEQFF. The CDR3 bases are TGTGCCAGCAGCTCCAAAGGGAGCATGAACAATGAGCAGTTCTTC.

This clonotype was recorded a few times. This rearrangement joins TRBV12-3 or TRBV12-4 to TRBJ2-7, with 7 bases aligning to TRBD1. V shed 6 bases, J shed 6 bases, and the junction held 11 bases outside the gene matches. The CDR3 consists of 14 residues. The CDR3: CASSAGTALLEQYF. The CDR3 DNA follows: TGTGCCAGCAGCGCCGGGACAGCCTTACTCGAGCAGTACTTC.

The chain carries TRBV12-3 or TRBV12-4 and TRBJ1-3, with a weak D call TRBD1 (6 bases). V was trimmed by 3 bases and J by 5 bases, leaving 17 bases between them. The CDR3 sequence is 16 residues long. CDR3 residues: CASSLFGGSFRNTIYF. DNA of the CDR3: TGTGCCAGCAGTTTGTTCGGGGGCTCCTTTAGAAACACCATATATTTT.